Given below is one T cell receptor beta chain in context. The data stem from a study of blood T cell repertoires in COVID-19. Generated by immunoSEQ multiplex PCR, the TCRdb table keeps only in-frame clones and is missing some. The repertoire holds about 400,000 clones, with approximately 86% as singletons. V gave up 2 bases and J gave up 2 bases, with 10 bases separating them. This CDR3 spans 14 amino acids. Germline V gene lookup returns CDR1 SGHKS and CDR2 YYEKEE (reference sequence). This receptor was obtained from a woman aged 55-75 years with COVID-19, enrolled during active disease. Sequences were obtained from peripheral blood. This sequence joins TRBV5-5 and TRBJ2-5, with D maybe TRBD1 (6 bases). Written as DNA, the CDR3 is TGTGCCAGCAGCTTAGGGACAACGCAAGAGACCCAGTACTTC. Translated: CASSLGTTQETQYF.